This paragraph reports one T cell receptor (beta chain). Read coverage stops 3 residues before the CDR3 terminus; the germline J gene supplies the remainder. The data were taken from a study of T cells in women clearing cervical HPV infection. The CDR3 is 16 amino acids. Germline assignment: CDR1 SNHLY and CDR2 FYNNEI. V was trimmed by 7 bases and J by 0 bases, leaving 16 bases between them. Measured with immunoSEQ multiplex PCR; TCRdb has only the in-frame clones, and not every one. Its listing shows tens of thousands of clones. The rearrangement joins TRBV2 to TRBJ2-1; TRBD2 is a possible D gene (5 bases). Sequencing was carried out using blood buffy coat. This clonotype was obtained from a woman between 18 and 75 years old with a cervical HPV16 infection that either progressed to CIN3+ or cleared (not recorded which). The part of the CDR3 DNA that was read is TGTGCCAGCACTAAACGCGGGCATAGCTCCTACAATGAG. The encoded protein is CASTKRGHSSYNE. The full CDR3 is CASTKRGHSSYNEQFF.